This T cell receptor (beta chain) came from a study of OX40 agonist ivuxolimab in advanced cancers. Study information: Patients received intravenous ivuxolimab every 2 weeks at 0.01 to 10 mg/kg. Prior checkpoint blockade (anti-PD-1, anti-PD-L1 or anti-CTLA-4) was permitted; 40% had it.

Germline CDR1 and CDR2: MGHRA and YSYEKL. This CDR3 spans 16 amino acids. V lost 5 bases and J 7 bases, leaving 18 bases between the germline ends. Assay used: immunoSEQ multiplex PCR; TCRdb lists only in-frame clones, some missing. The top ten hold 15% to 20% of the sample, which has tens of thousands of clones, roughly 90% seen once. This chain joins TRBV4-1 and TRBJ1-6; tentatively, D is TRBD1 (5 bases). The TCR was taken from an adult with an advanced solid tumor such as melanoma, head and neck, liver or kidney cancer. Sequencing was performed on CD4+ or CD8+ T cells sorted from blood, taken in a trial of the OX40 agonist ivuxolimab. Here the CDR3 DNA reads TGCGCCAGCAGCTCGGGGCCGGGAGACCTAAATTCACCCCTCCACTTT. Translating it yields CASSSGPGDLNSPLHF.